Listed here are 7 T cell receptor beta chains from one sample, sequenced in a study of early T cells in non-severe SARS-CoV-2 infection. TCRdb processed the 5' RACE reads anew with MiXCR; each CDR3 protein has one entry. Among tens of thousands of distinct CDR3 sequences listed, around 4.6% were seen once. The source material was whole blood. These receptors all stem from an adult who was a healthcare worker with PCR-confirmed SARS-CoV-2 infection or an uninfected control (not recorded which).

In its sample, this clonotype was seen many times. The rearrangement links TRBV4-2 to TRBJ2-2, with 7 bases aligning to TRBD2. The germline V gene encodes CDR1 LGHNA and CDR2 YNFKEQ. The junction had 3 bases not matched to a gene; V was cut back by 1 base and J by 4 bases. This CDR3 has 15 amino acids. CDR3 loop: CASSQGAGPTGELFF. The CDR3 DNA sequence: TGTGCCAGCAGCCAAGGAGCGGGGCCCACCGGGGAGCTGTTTTTT.

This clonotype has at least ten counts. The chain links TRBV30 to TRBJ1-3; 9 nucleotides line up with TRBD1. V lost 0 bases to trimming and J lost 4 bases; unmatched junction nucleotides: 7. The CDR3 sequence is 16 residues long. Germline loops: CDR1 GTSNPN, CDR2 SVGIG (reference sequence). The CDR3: CAWSVAQGAAGNTIYF. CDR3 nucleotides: TGTGCCTGGAGTGTAGCACAGGGGGCTGCCGGAAACACCATATATTTT.

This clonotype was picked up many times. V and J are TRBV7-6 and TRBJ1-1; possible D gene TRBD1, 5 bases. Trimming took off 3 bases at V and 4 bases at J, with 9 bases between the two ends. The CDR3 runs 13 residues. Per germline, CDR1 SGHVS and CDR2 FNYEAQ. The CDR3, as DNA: TGTGCCAGCAGCTTCAGGGAGGCCACTGAAGCTTTCTTT. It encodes CASSFREATEAFF.

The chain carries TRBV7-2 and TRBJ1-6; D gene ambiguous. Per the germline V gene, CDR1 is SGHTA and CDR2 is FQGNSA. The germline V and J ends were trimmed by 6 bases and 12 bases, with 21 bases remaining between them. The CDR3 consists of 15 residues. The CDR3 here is CASSEQLQSFGPLHF. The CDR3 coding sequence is TGTGCCAGCAGTGAACAGCTCCAATCCTTCGGACCCCTCCACTTT. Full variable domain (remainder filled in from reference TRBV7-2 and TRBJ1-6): GAGVSQSPSNKVTEKGKDVELRCDPISGHTALYWYRQSLGQGLEFLIYFQGNSAPDKSGLPSDRFSAERTGGSVSTLTIQRTQQEDSAVYLCASSEQLQSFGPLHFGNGTRLTVT.

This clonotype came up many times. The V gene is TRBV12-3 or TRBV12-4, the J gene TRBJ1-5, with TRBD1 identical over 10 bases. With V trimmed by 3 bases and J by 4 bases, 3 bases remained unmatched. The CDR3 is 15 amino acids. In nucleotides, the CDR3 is TGTGCCAGCAGTTTGGCGGGACAGGGGAATCAGCCCCAGCATTTT. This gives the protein CASSLAGQGNQPQHF.

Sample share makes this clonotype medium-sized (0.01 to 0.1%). CDR3 in DNA: TGTGCCAGCAGCGGATCGACAGGGGTGGTGGACACCGGGGAGCTGTTTTTT. Translating it yields CASSGSTGVVDTGELFF. The chain carries TRBV7-6 and TRBJ2-2, with 8 bases matching TRBD1. From germline, CDR1 is SGHVS and CDR2 FNYEAQ. CDR3 length equals 17 residues. With 5 bases clipped from V and 3 bases from J, the junction kept 11 bases outside the gene matches.

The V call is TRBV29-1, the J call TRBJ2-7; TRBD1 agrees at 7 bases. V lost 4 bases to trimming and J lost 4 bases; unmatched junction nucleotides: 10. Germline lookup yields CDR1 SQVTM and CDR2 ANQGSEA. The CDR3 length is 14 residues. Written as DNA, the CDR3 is TGCAGCGTTGTAGGAGAACAGGGGAATTACGAGCAGTACTTC. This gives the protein CSVVGEQGNYEQYF.